The 32 T cell receptor beta chains below all came from one sample that was sequenced in a study of regulatory T cells in long-lasting Graves disease. The time point here: newly diagnosed GD, antithyroid drugs for less than 3 months. From PBMCs, RNA was extracted and then used to make the TCR library. Researchers made TCR beta libraries by using iRepertoire HTBI primers and running Arm-PCR on CDR3 regions. TCRdb itself ran the multiplex PCR reads through MiXCR, one entry per CDR3 protein. The sample yields roughly 430,000 distinct CDR3 sequences, about a sixth seen once. The same specimen was also included in a second study, on T cells in Graves' hyperthyroidism and ophthalmopathy.

Sequencing was performed on peripheral blood mononuclear cells (PBMCs), taken at new diagnosis, from a patient treated with antithyroid drugs. These receptors all stem from a woman aged 25 to 39 with Graves disease.

As for this clonotype: A far larger clone is off by one base, so a read error is likely. The CDR3 bases are TGTGCCAGCAGTGTCTTCAGCGGGAGGGAGACCCAGTACTTC. Its protein product is CASSVFSGRETQYF. This chain connects TRBV2 to TRBJ2-1; TRBD2 aligns across 9 bases. The closer fit of TRBJ2-5 to the DNA end suggests the J call may be wrong. CDR3 length equals 14 residues. CDR1 is SNHLY, CDR2 FYNNEI, per germline.

On this clonotype itself: A much bigger clone sits one base away, suggesting this may be a read error. The chain recombines TRBV3-1 with TRBJ2-5; maybe TRBD2 (7 bases). Germline V gene sequence: CDR1 LGHDT, CDR2 YNNKEL (reference sequence). The CDR3 runs to 18 residues. V was cut by 4 bases and J by 2 bases, with 23 bases left in between. CDR3 loop: CASSPGPAGRGLQETQYF. The CDR3 nucleotides read TGTGCCAGCAGCCCCGGACCAGCGGGAAGGGGGTTACAAGAGACCCAGTACTTC.

The gene calls are TRBV3-1 and TRBJ1-1; D possibly corresponds to TRBD1 (6 bases). Deletions cut 6 bases from V and 3 bases from J, with 17 bases between. Germline CDR1 reads LGHDT; CDR2 reads YNNKEL (reference sequence). CDR3 size: 15 residues. This CDR3 reads CASSYSGGLYTEAFF. The CDR3 nucleotides read TGTGCCAGCAGTTACTCTGGGGGCCTTTACACTGAAGCTTTCTTT.

This clonotype was seen ten or more times. This sequence joins TRBV6-2 or TRBV6-3 and TRBJ2-7; TRBD2 might be the D (5 bases). Germline V gene sequence: CDR1 MNHEY, CDR2 SVGEGT. This CDR3 has 16 residues. Trimming took 5 bases from V and 5 from J, leaving 22 bases between them. The CDR3 sequence: CASSERVGAVPHEQYF. CDR3 in DNA: TGTGCCAGCAGTGAAAGGGTGGGAGCGGTTCCTCACGAGCAGTACTTC.

The sample holds many counts of this clonotype. V is TRBV18 and J is TRBJ2-1; tentatively, D is TRBD2 (6 bases). V gave up 5 bases and J gave up 6 bases, with 17 bases separating them. Germline values: CDR1 KGHSH, CDR2 LQKENI. The CDR3 consists of 15 residues. The CDR3 sequence: CASSTGLLSSNEQFF. Written as DNA, the CDR3 is TGTGCCAGCTCAACGGGACTTCTTTCTTCCAATGAGCAGTTCTTC.

This clonotype was seen many times. This chain uses TRBV7-9 with TRBJ2-1; D unresolved. The CDR3 has 12 residues. CDR1 and CDR2 (germline): SEHNR, FQNEAQ (reference sequence). Between the trimmed V and J ends, which lost 5 bases and 12 bases, there was a span of 14 bases. CDR3 sequence (DNA): TGTGCCAGCAGCCTCCCTGGTGGGTGGCAGTTCTTC. It translates to CASSLPGGWQFF. The full variable domain, in which reference TRBV7-9 and TRBJ2-1 provide the parts outside the CDR3, is DTGVSQNPRHKITKRGQNVTFRCDPISEHNRLYWYRQTLGQGPEFLTYFQNEAQLEKSRLLSDRFSAERPKGSFSTLEIQRTEQGDSAMYLCASSLPGGWQFFGPGTRLTVL.

The rearrangement joins TRBV19 to TRBJ2-1; no clear D gene. Germline V gene sequence: CDR1 LNHDA, CDR2 SQIVND (reference sequence). The V end was cut by 4 bases, the J end by 6 bases, with 19 bases between. CDR3 length equals 16 residues. This CDR3 is CASSRFLLDESNEQFF. DNA for the CDR3: TGTGCCAGTAGTAGGTTTCTTCTAGACGAGAGCAATGAGCAGTTCTTC.

This clonotype was counted ten times or more. The junction does not match germline at one end; this may be a read error. The V and J genes are TRBV11-2 and TRBJ2-1, with D perhaps TRBD1 or TRBD2 (5 bases each). This CDR3 comprises 19 residues. The germline gives CDR1 SGHAT, CDR2 FQNNGV. CDR3 bases: TGTGCCAGCCGCTTTAGAGGGGTCAGACTCGTGGGCACCTACAATGAGCAGTTCTTC. Its protein product is CASRFRGVRLVGTYNEQFF. Complete variable domain (other parts from reference TRBV11-2 and TRBJ2-1): EAGVAQSPRYKIIEKRQSVAFWCNPISGHATLYWYQQILGQGPKLLIQFQNNGVVDDSQLPKDRFSAERLKGVDSTLKIQPAKLEDSAVYLCASRFRGVRLVGTYNEQFFGPGTRLTVL.

The chain joins TRBV29-1 to TRBJ1-2; tentatively, D is TRBD1 (6 bases). Germline V gene lookup returns CDR1 SQVTM and CDR2 ANQGSEA. V lost 6 bases, J lost 12 bases, and 20 bases lay in between. The CDR3 loop spans 12 amino acids. The CDR3 DNA is TGCAGCGTAGCGGGGGCCGGTATAGGCCACACCTTC. It yields the protein CSVAGAGIGHTF. Combining the CDR3 with reference TRBV29-1 and TRBJ1-2 gives the whole variable domain SAVISQKPSRDICQRGTSLTIQCQVDSQVTMMFWYRQQPGQSLTLIATANQGSEATYESGFVIDKFPISRPNLTFSTLTVSNMSPEDSSIYLCSVAGAGIGHTFGSGTRLTVV.

This clonotype was observed a handful of times. CDR3 sequence (DNA): TGCGCCAGCAGCCGAAAGGACAGGGGAGGCGAGCAGTACTTC. Protein sequence: CASSRKDRGGEQYF. The rearrangement links TRBV5-1 to TRBJ2-7; TRBD1 agrees at 9 bases. The CDR3 loop spans 14 amino acids. Germline assignment: CDR1 SGHRS and CDR2 YFSETQ. The J segment lost 6 bases and the V segment lost 4 bases, leaving 8 bases of the junction unmatched.

This clonotype was detected many times. The chain uses TRBV3-1 and TRBJ1-2; D might be TRBD1 (6 bases). This CDR3 contains 14 residues. V was trimmed by 0 bases and J by 2 bases, leaving 7 bases between them. The germline V gene encodes CDR1 LGHDT and CDR2 YNNKEL (reference sequence). CDR3 in amino acids: CASSQERGNYGYTF. The CDR3 coding sequence is TGTGCCAGCAGCCAAGAAAGGGGGAACTATGGCTACACCTTC.

This clonotype came up once. A much larger clone differs by one base, so this may be a read error. The chain couples TRBV3-1 to TRBJ2-1; D gene uncertain. Per germline, CDR1 LGHDT and CDR2 YNNKEL (reference sequence). The CDR3 consists of 14 residues. Trimming took 4 bases from V and 9 from J, leaving 16 bases between them. CDR3 residues: CASSLVGRISEQFF. CDR3 DNA: TGTGCCAGCAGCCTAGTAGGCAGGATCAGTGAGCAGTTCTTC.

Turning to this clonotype: This likely traces to a read error, being one base from a far larger clone. This chain connects TRBV28 to TRBJ2-1, with TRBD2 identical over 9 bases. The end of the DNA is better explained by TRBJ2-3, so the J call may be wrong. Germline lookup yields CDR1 MDHEN and CDR2 SYDVKM. This CDR3 region has 16 residues. The CDR3 bases are TGTACCAGCAGTTCCGTTGGGACTAGCTCCCGGGGATCGCAGTATTTT. This sequence encodes CTSSSVGTSSRGSQYF.

This clonotype showed up many times. This chain links TRBV5-1 with TRBJ2-1, with D possibly being TRBD2 (5 bases). V gave up 4 bases and J gave up 2 bases, with 16 bases separating them. The CDR3 has 16 residues. From germline, CDR1 is SGHRS and CDR2 YFSETQ. The CDR3 reads CASSEGSKPPYNEQFF. CDR3 DNA: TGCGCCAGCAGCGAGGGCAGTAAGCCTCCCTACAATGAGCAGTTCTTC. Together with reference TRBV5-1 and TRBJ2-1, the CDR3 gives the full variable domain: KAGVTQTPRYLIKTRGQQVTLSCSPISGHRSVSWYQQTPGQGLQFLFEYFSETQRNKGNFPGRFSGRQFSNSRSEMNVSTLELGDSALYLCASSEGSKPPYNEQFFGPGTRLTVL.

This clonotype was observed at least ten times. V is TRBV12-3 or TRBV12-4 and J is TRBJ2-7, with D tentatively TRBD1 (6 bases). V lost 5 bases and J lost 6, with 20 bases in between. CDR3 length: 15 amino acids. CDR3 in amino acids: CASSLGTRGLGEQYF. The CDR3 nucleotides read TGTGCCAGCAGTCTCGGGACAAGGGGCCTCGGCGAGCAGTACTTC.

In its sample, this clonotype was seen many times. The gene calls are TRBV18 and TRBJ2-7, with D hard to call. The germline V gene encodes CDR1 KGHSH and CDR2 LQKENI. Trimming removed 3 bases at V and 3 bases at J, with 15 bases between. The CDR3 sequence is 15 residues long. The CDR3 loop is CASSPGEYSNYEQYF. The CDR3 nucleotides read TGTGCCAGCTCACCTGGTGAATACTCGAACTACGAGCAGTACTTC. Complete variable domain (other parts from reference TRBV18 and TRBJ2-7): NAGVMQNPRHLVRRRGQEARLRCSPMKGHSHVYWYRQLPEEGLKFMVYLQKENIIDESGMPKERFSAEFPKEGPSILRIQQVVRGDSAAYFCASSPGEYSNYEQYFGPGTRLTVT.

Concerning this clonotype itself: The junction does not match germline at one end; this may be a read error. V and J are TRBV27 and TRBJ2-7; 7 positions agree with TRBD1. Germline V lookup: CDR1 MNHEY, CDR2 SMNVEV (reference sequence). This CDR3 spans 15 amino acids. The CDR3, as DNA: TGTGCCAGCAGTTTACTCGCCAGGGGGAGCAACGAGCAGTGCTTC. Its protein is CASSLLARGSNEQCF.

This clonotype was recorded many times. The genes are TRBV27 and TRBJ2-3, with a tentative D call TRBD2 (6 bases). Deletions cut 10 bases from V and 7 bases from J, with 24 bases between. The CDR3 extends over 15 amino acids. From germline, CDR1 is MNHEY and CDR2 SMNVEV (reference sequence). Here the CDR3 DNA reads TGTGCCACCATGACTAGTAGTCGGGGATCGTATACGCAGTATTTT. It translates to CATMTSSRGSYTQYF.

This clonotype is a singleton in its sample. This CDR3 is missing its conserved last phenylalanine or tryptophan, likely due to a read error. This rearrangement joins TRBV14 to TRBJ1-1, with D unresolved. Trimming took off 1 base at V and 2 bases at J, with 11 bases between the two ends. Germline V gene lookup returns CDR1 SGHDN and CDR2 FVKESK. The CDR3 is 15 residues long. The CDR3 DNA is TGTGCCAGCAGCCAAGGCCTGGACGGAAACACTGAAGCTTTCTCT. It yields the protein CASSQGLDGNTEAFS.

This clonotype was recorded at least ten times. V gene TRBV3-1 combines with J gene TRBJ2-1, with D unclear. The CDR3 is 13 amino acids. CDR1 and CDR2 (germline): LGHDT, YNNKEL (reference sequence). Trimming left V 0 bases short and J 7 bases short, with 7 bases between. CDR3: CASSQEYHNEQFF. CDR3 sequence (DNA): TGTGCCAGCAGCCAAGAGTACCATAATGAGCAGTTCTTC.

In its sample, this clonotype was seen many times. The chain is built from TRBV29-1 and TRBJ2-1; D not resolved. This CDR3 spans 15 amino acids. The germline CDR1 and CDR2 sequences are SQVTM and ANQGSEA. V lost 6 bases to trimming and J lost 3 bases, with 18 bases between them. CDR3 sequence: CSVPGGRAVYNEQFF. For the CDR3, the DNA is TGCAGCGTCCCCGGCGGTAGGGCGGTCTACAATGAGCAGTTCTTC.

In its sample, this clonotype was seen many times. The chain uses TRBV29-1 and TRBJ2-1; a weak D match, TRBD2 (5 bases). This CDR3 is built from 16 residues. V was shortened by 3 bases and J by 0 bases, with 15 bases between the two germline ends. The germline gives CDR1 SQVTM, CDR2 ANQGSEA. DNA of the CDR3: TGCAGCGTTGACCCACCAAGCGGCAGCTCCTACAATGAGCAGTTCTTC. Its translation is CSVDPPSGSSYNEQFF.

The chain uses TRBV5-6 and TRBJ2-1; the match to TRBD2 covers 7 bases. CDR3 size: 17 residues. The V segment lost 0 bases and the J segment 1 base; nucleotides outside the gene matches: 7. The germline gives CDR1 SGHDT, CDR2 YYEEEE. In DNA, the CDR3 is TGTGCCAGCAGCTTGGTATCTGGCGGGAGTTCCTACAATGAGCAGTTCTTC. Translated, it gives CASSLVSGGSSYNEQFF.

This clonotype has more than one count but fewer than ten. Possible read error: a much larger clone is one base away. The genes are TRBV28 and TRBJ2-5, with 8 bases fitting TRBD2. Germline V CDR1 and CDR2: MDHEN, SYDVKM. CDR3 length: 15 amino acids. CDR3 nucleotide sequence: TGTGCCAGCAGTCCCGGGGGGGGCCACCAAGAGACCCAGTGCTTC. Its translation: CASSPGGGHQETQCF.

This clonotype has a handful of counts. The chain recombines TRBV6-2 or TRBV6-3 with TRBJ1-3; D perhaps matches TRBD1 (5 bases). CDR1 and CDR2 from the germline V gene are MNHEY and SVGEGT. The CDR3 extends over 17 amino acids. The V end was cut by 5 bases, the J end by 2 bases, with 19 bases between. The CDR3 DNA reads as TGTGCCAGCAGTGCCCCCTATTCCGAGGGACCTGGAAACACCATATATTTT. It yields the protein CASSAPYSEGPGNTIYF.

This sequence joins TRBV7-9 and TRBJ2-1, with D maybe TRBD2 (6 bases). CDR3 length: 17 amino acids. V dropped 4 bases and J dropped 0 bases, with 16 bases sitting between them. CDR1 is SEHNR, CDR2 FQNEAQ, per germline (reference sequence). CDR3 coding DNA: TGTGCCAGCAGCTCACACTTAGCGGAGAGCTCCTACAATGAGCAGTTCTTC. Translating it yields CASSSHLAESSYNEQFF.

The rearrangement links TRBV18 to TRBJ2-1, with 7 bases lining up with TRBD2. The CDR3 has 16 residues. The germline CDR1 and CDR2 sequences are KGHSH and LQKENI. Trimming removed 7 bases from V and 3 bases from J; junction bases left unmatched: 12. The CDR3 loop reads CASFTYSGLNYNEQFF. In DNA, the CDR3 is TGTGCCAGCTTCACCTATAGCGGGTTAAACTACAATGAGCAGTTCTTC.

This clonotype occurred a few times. V gene TRBV27 combines with J gene TRBJ2-5, with D possibly matching TRBD2 (6 bases). Trimming removed 2 bases at V and 5 bases at J, with 18 bases between. Germline V gene data show CDR1 as MNHEY and CDR2 as SMNVEV (reference sequence). The CDR3 is made up of 16 amino acids. CDR3: CASSLRGGLRPETQYF. The CDR3 coding sequence is TGTGCCAGCAGTTTAAGGGGAGGTCTGCGCCCTGAGACCCAGTACTTC.

This clonotype turned up a few times. V usage is TRBV14 and J usage is TRBJ2-4; possibly TRBD1 for D (5 bases). This CDR3 is built from 13 residues. Germline-derived CDR1 and CDR2 are SGHDN and FVKESK. The V end was cut by 2 bases, the J end by 9 bases, with 11 bases between. In DNA, the CDR3 is TGTGCCAGCAGCCAATCGGAGACAGCCATTCAGTACTTC. It is translated as CASSQSETAIQYF. The complete variable domain, with remaining parts taken from reference TRBV14 and TRBJ2-4, reads EAGVTQFPSHSVIEKGQTVTLRCDPISGHDNLYWYRRVMGKEIKFLLHFVKESKQDESGMPNNRFLAERTGGTYSTLKVQPAELEDSGVYFCASSQSETAIQYFGAGTRLSVL.

This clonotype was observed many times. The J gene is TRBJ2-2, the V gene TRBV30; D perhaps matches TRBD1 (5 bases). The germline V gene encodes CDR1 GTSNPN and CDR2 SVGIG (reference sequence). The CDR3 length is 16 residues. V was trimmed by 2 bases and J by 7 bases, leaving 20 bases between them. The CDR3 loop is CAWSLLRPRGFGELFF. The CDR3 DNA follows: TGTGCCTGGAGTTTACTGCGCCCTAGGGGATTCGGGGAGCTGTTTTTT.

The chain couples TRBV24-1 to TRBJ2-2, with TRBD1 identical over 8 bases. The V gene's germline CDR1 is KGHDR and CDR2 SFDVKD. CDR3 length equals 17 residues. V shed 0 bases, J shed 4 bases, and the junction held 6 bases outside the gene matches. The CDR3 DNA follows: TGTGCCACCAGTGATTTGGGGCAGGGGGCCGGCACCGGGGAGCTGTTTTTT. Amino acid sequence: CATSDLGQGAGTGELFF.

This clonotype showed up many times. The chain couples TRBV5-1 to TRBJ1-2; no firm D call. Germline V gene data show CDR1 as SGHRS and CDR2 as YFSETQ. V shed 3 bases and J shed 2 bases, with 8 bases lying between them. The CDR3 is 13 residues long. The CDR3: CASSWQENYGYTF. As DNA, the CDR3 is TGCGCCAGCAGCTGGCAGGAGAACTATGGCTACACCTTC.